The following is a T cell receptor (beta chain) sequence with its context. Its antigen is still unknown. Primers included in the PCR were 60 Vbeta and 13 Jbeta primers. Original handling: In a later analysis, 8.5 million to 14 million of some 80 million unique beta chains occurred in at least two donors. Libraries were prepared by immunoSEQ multiplex PCR; TCRdb keeps only in-frame clonotypes and omits some of them. D and trimming were read from the DNA, whereas the V and J calls and clone size are those reported in that table. This sample carries 100,000 to 150,000 clones, roughly four fifths of them seen once, and the ten largest clones take about 1.8%. This entry belongs to a study of cytomegalovirus exposure and HLA in healthy donors. The study's findings and limits: As a later analysis showed, a missense DCLRE1C variant was linked to trimming of TCR beta V- and J-genes. It was taken for granted in presence/absence analyses that sequencing depth across donors was roughly uniform. The authors listed 150 to 200 TCR beta chains as cytomegalovirus-associated.

This receptor was identified in a female donor in good health and CMV-seropositive. Source material: PBMCs.

The CDR3, as DNA: TGTGCCAGCTCACCTCCGGGACAGAAAGAGACCCAGTACTTC. It encodes CASSPPGQKETQYF. The chain links TRBV18 to TRBJ2-5; 7 nucleotides line up with TRBD1. Looked up from germline, CDR1 is KGHSH and CDR2 is LQKENI. With 3 bases clipped from V and 3 bases from J, the junction kept 4 bases outside the gene matches. The CDR3 has 14 residues.